Detailed here is one TCR beta chain. Its antigen is currently unknown. The sample belongs to a study of cytomegalovirus exposure and HLA in healthy donors. Study-wide findings and caveats: The study put some 160 TCR beta chains on its list as cytomegalovirus-associated. Using a false discovery rate of 0.05, a later analysis showed that 16,951 TCR beta sequences were associated with HLA alleles.

Germline lookup yields CDR1 SGHVS and CDR2 FNYEAQ. The CDR3 is 13 amino acids. The germline V and J ends were trimmed by 5 bases and 6 bases, with 11 bases remaining between them. The PCR contained 60 Vbeta and 13 Jbeta primers. Some clones are missing from TCRdb's copy, which holds only in-frame ones; the method was immunoSEQ multiplex PCR. Among 85,000 to 120,000 clones, roughly two thirds were seen once, and the ten largest hold less than 3.5%. This receptor was obtained from a female donor in good health and CMV-seronegative. The rearrangement links TRBV7-6 to TRBJ1-5, with D possibly TRBD1 on 5 matching bases. The specimen was PBMCs. The CDR3 nucleotides are TGTGCCAGCAGCCTAAGACAGTCTCAGCCCCAGCATTTT. This translates into CASSLRQSQPQHF.